One and the same sample provided the 26 T cell receptor beta chains below, sequenced in a study of T cells in Graves' hyperthyroidism and ophthalmopathy. The investigators amplified TCR beta CDR3 regions from RNA transcripts. Primed by the HTBI set, a first-round RT-PCR was run on the TCR CDR3. TCRdb re-called the multiplex PCR reads with MiXCR, one entry per CDR3 protein. The sample comprises 560,000 or so distinct CDR3 sequences, nearly 20% of which are singletons, and 45% to 50% rests with the top ten. Material for sequencing was blood. These TCRs come from a man aged 35 to 55 with Graves' ophthalmopathy.

There are many counts of this clonotype. The gene calls are TRBV2 and TRBJ2-7; 16 bases line up with TRBD2. Germline CDR1 SNHLY, CDR2 FYNNEI. The CDR3 length is 14 residues. V shed 6 bases and J 7 bases; nucleotides not matched to a gene: 3. The chain's CDR3 is CASRGTSGGEEQYF. As DNA, the CDR3 is TGTGCCAGCAGAGGGACTAGCGGGGGGGAGGAGCAGTACTTC.

This clonotype was seen only a few times. The chain joins TRBV30 to TRBJ2-2; D not resolved. Germline CDR1 GTSNPN, CDR2 SVGIG (reference sequence). The CDR3 sequence is 13 residues long. Trimming shortened V by 0 bases and J by 7 bases, and 9 bases separated the two germline ends. In DNA form, the CDR3 reads TGTGCCTGGAGTGTCCTGGTGGTCGGGGAGCTGTTTTTT. Amino acids: CAWSVLVVGELFF. The full variable domain, rest sourced from reference TRBV30 and TRBJ2-2, is SQTIHQWPATLVQPVGSPLSLECTVEGTSNPNLYWYRQAAGRGLQLLFYSVGIGQISSEVPQNLSASRPQDRQFILSSKKLLLSDSGFYLCAWSVLVVGELFFGEGSRLTVL.

The J gene is TRBJ2-2, the V gene TRBV6-1, with 10 bases fitting TRBD2. CDR1 and CDR2 from the germline V gene are MNHNS and SASEGT. V gave up 4 bases and J gave up 5 bases; unmatched junction bases: 10. CDR3 length: 17 amino acids. CDR3 sequence (DNA): TGTGCCAGCAGTGCCCATAGCGGGGGGCGGGGAACCGGGGAGCTGTTTTTT. Amino acids: CASSAHSGGRGTGELFF.

This clonotype was counted between two and nine times. The V and J genes are TRBV9 and TRBJ2-2, with 13 nucleotides matching TRBD2. Germline V gene sequence: CDR1 SGDLS, CDR2 YYNGEE. The V and J ends lost 0 bases and 17 bases, in that order; junction bases with no gene match: 4. The CDR3 sequence is 13 residues long. In DNA, the CDR3 is TGTGCCAGCAGCGTAGGGACTAGCGGGAGAAACTTTTTT. This translates into CASSVGTSGRNFF.

CDR3 residues: CASSLGGSFDYTF. CDR3 in DNA: TGTGCCAGCAGCTTAGGGGGGTCCTTTGACTACACCTTC. The chain carries TRBV7-9 and TRBJ1-2, with a tentative D call TRBD1 (5 bases). Trimming left V 1 base short and J 10 bases short, with 13 bases between. The CDR3 has 13 amino acids. CDR1 SEHNR and CDR2 FQNEAQ come from the germline V gene (reference sequence).

This clonotype was detected many times. The rearrangement joins TRBV2 to TRBJ1-2; weak D call: TRBD1 (5 bases). Germline loops: CDR1 SNHLY, CDR2 FYNNEI. The V end lost 8 bases, the J end lost 6 bases, and 22 bases lay between the germline ends. The CDR3 consists of 15 residues. CDR3 DNA: TGTGCCAGCCCTTCCCCAGGGCGAGGAGGAAATGGCTACACCTTC. This encodes CASPSPGRGGNGYTF.

On this clonotype itself: This clone may be a read error of a much larger clone one base away. The chain recombines TRBV6-1 with TRBJ2-7; the D gene is possibly TRBD2 (6 bases). Germline CDR1 MNHNS, CDR2 SASEGT. The CDR3 consists of 16 residues. The chain's CDR3 is CVSSQGRGLPGDEQYF. Here the CDR3 DNA reads TGTGTCAGCTCCCAAGGGCGGGGCCTCCCGGGGGACGAGCAGTACTTC.

In its sample, this clonotype was seen a few times. The chain is built from TRBV5-1 and TRBJ1-1; D possibly corresponds to TRBD1 (5 bases). Germline V gene lookup returns CDR1 SGHRS and CDR2 YFSETQ. This CDR3 has 15 amino acids. Trimming took off 4 bases at V and 2 bases at J, with 15 bases between the two ends. Here the CDR3 reads CASSHTGVSNTEAFF. CDR3 sequence (DNA): TGCGCCAGCAGCCACACAGGAGTATCTAACACTGAAGCTTTCTTT.

The chain joins TRBV12-3 or TRBV12-4 to TRBJ1-5; D is ambiguous. Trimming stripped 3 bases from V and 0 bases from J, with 9 bases between. The CDR3 is 15 residues long. Here the CDR3 DNA reads TGTGCCAGCAGTTTCAACAGAGATAGCAATCAGCCCCAGCATTTT. Residues: CASSFNRDSNQPQHF.

The V and J genes are TRBV5-8 and TRBJ2-1; 8 bases map to TRBD2. Germline CDR1 SGHTS, CDR2 YDEGEE. This CDR3 is 15 amino acids long. V shed 0 bases and J 9 bases; nucleotides not matched to a gene: 8. CDR3 bases: TGTGCCAGCAGCTTGGGAATAGCGGGATGGGTTGAGCAGTTCTTC. This translates into CASSLGIAGWVEQFF. The full variable domain, rest sourced from reference TRBV5-8 and TRBJ2-1, is EAGVTQSPTHLIKTRGQQATLRCSPISGHTSVYWYQQALGLGLQFLLWYDEGEERNRGNFPPRFSGRQFPNYSSELNVNALELEDSALYLCASSLGIAGWVEQFFGPGTRLTVL.

This clonotype was observed a handful of times. The chain is built from TRBV7-3 and TRBJ2-2; a possible D gene is TRBD2 (6 bases). Germline CDR1 SGHTA, CDR2 FQGTGA. This CDR3 spans 14 amino acids. V dropped 6 bases and J dropped 2 bases, with 10 bases sitting between them. The CDR3 region has the DNA TGTGCCAGCAGGGCGGGATCTAACACCGGGGAGCTGTTTTTT. Protein product: CASRAGSNTGELFF.

This clonotype was found many times. This chain joins TRBV12-3 or TRBV12-4 and TRBJ1-6, with 9 nucleotides matching TRBD1. The V segment lost 6 bases and the J segment 3 bases; nucleotides outside the gene matches: 0. The CDR3 is made up of 14 amino acids. CDR3 DNA sequence: TGTGCCAGCAGGACAGGGGGCTATAATTCACCCCTCCACTTT. This gives the protein CASRTGGYNSPLHF.

The chain recombines TRBV4-3 with TRBJ2-7; the match to TRBD1 covers 7 bases. Germline CDR1 LGHNA, CDR2 YSLEER. With V trimmed by 0 bases and J by 3 bases, 5 bases remained unmatched. The CDR3 runs 15 residues. This CDR3 is CASSQEAGTVYEQYF. The CDR3 DNA reads as TGCGCCAGCAGCCAAGAGGCCGGGACAGTCTACGAGCAGTACTTC.

This clonotype was picked up many times. CDR3 nucleotides: TGCGCCAGCAGCTTGGGCCAAGATGACATTCAGTACTTC. Its translation: CASSLGQDDIQYF. The rearrangement links TRBV5-1 to TRBJ2-4; D not resolved. Trimming removed 0 bases at V and 8 bases at J, with 9 bases between. CDR1 SGHRS and CDR2 YFSETQ come from the germline V gene. CDR3 size: 13 residues.

A few counts support this clonotype. The chain joins TRBV9 to TRBJ2-3, with D perhaps matching TRBD1 (7 bases). Trimming stripped 5 bases from V and 2 bases from J, with 12 bases between. CDR1 is SGDLS, CDR2 YYNGEE, per germline. This CDR3 spans 14 amino acids. In DNA, the CDR3 is TGTGCCAGCAGGGCGGGACAGAACACAGATACGCAGTATTTT. It translates to CASRAGQNTDTQYF.

This clonotype was recorded a few times. The V and J genes are TRBV27 and TRBJ1-2; no clear D. Germline V gene data show CDR1 as MNHEY and CDR2 as SMNVEV (reference sequence). Deletions cut 6 bases from V and 2 bases from J, with 10 bases between. The CDR3 spans 13 residues. CDR3 sequence: CASRTETNYGYTF. The CDR3 DNA reads TGTGCCAGCAGAACAGAAACAAACTATGGCTACACCTTC.

This clonotype was observed at least ten times. J is TRBJ2-7 and V is TRBV13, with 7 bases that match TRBD2. Germline V CDR1 and CDR2: PRHDT, FYEKMQ (reference sequence). V lost 5 bases, J lost 5 bases, and 15 bases stayed unmatched. The CDR3 totals 16 residues. This CDR3 reads CASSRLTIGRAHEQYF. CDR3 sequence (DNA): TGTGCCAGCAGCCGCCTCACCATAGGGAGGGCCCACGAGCAGTACTTC.

The chain has TRBV3-1 and TRBJ1-5; 7 positions agree with TRBD1. The V segment lost 5 bases and the J segment 3 bases; nucleotides outside the gene matches: 7. The CDR3 is 15 amino acids. The germline V gene has CDR1 LGHDT and CDR2 YNNKEL (reference sequence). This CDR3 is CASSDGTATNQPQHF. DNA of the CDR3: TGTGCCAGCAGCGACGGGACAGCGACCAATCAGCCCCAGCATTTT.

This clonotype turned up a few times. The chain carries TRBV3-1 and TRBJ1-6; D gene unclear. V dropped 0 bases and J dropped 10 bases, with 4 bases sitting between them. The CDR3 has 12 residues. Germline V gives CDR1 LGHDT, CDR2 YNNKEL (reference sequence). CDR3 sequence: CASSQDYSPLHF. CDR3 nucleotide sequence: TGTGCCAGCAGCCAAGATTACTCACCCCTCCACTTT.

V is TRBV12-3 or TRBV12-4 and J is TRBJ1-3, with 8 bases identical to TRBD1. The CDR3 spans 18 residues. The ends lost 2 bases at V and 0 bases at J; junction bases unmatched: 9. The CDR3 here is CASSLLTIRGRSGNTIYF. In nucleotides, the CDR3 is TGTGCCAGCAGTTTATTGACAATCAGGGGGCGCTCTGGAAACACCATATATTTT.

In its sample, this clonotype was seen many times. This rearrangement joins TRBV6-1 to TRBJ2-7; D gene uncertain. Germline assignment: CDR1 MNHNS and CDR2 SASEGT. This CDR3 has 12 residues. V was clipped by 7 bases and J by 2 bases, with 9 bases between them. This chain's CDR3 is CASTSDPYEQYF. Here the CDR3 DNA reads TGTGCCAGCACCTCGGACCCCTACGAGCAGTACTTC.

As concerns this clonotype: Germline and junction disagree at one end, which may indicate a read error. V and J are TRBV3-1 and TRBJ2-7; the D is unclear. The CDR3 totals 14 residues. Germline loops: CDR1 LGHDT, CDR2 YNNKEL (reference sequence). CDR3 in amino acids: CANSHSRTLWEQYF. Written as DNA, the CDR3 is TGTGCCAACAGCCATTCACGGACCCTTTGGGAGCAGTACTTC.

CDR3: CASSRQGLAGPGETQYF. The CDR3 region has the DNA TGTGCCAGCAGCCGACAGGGGCTAGCGGGTCCTGGGGAGACCCAGTACTTC. V gene TRBV5-6 combines with J gene TRBJ2-5; either TRBD1 or TRBD2 may supply D (8 bases each). The germline V gene has CDR1 SGHDT and CDR2 YYEEEE. Between the trimmed V and J ends, which lost 4 bases and 5 bases, there was a span of 24 bases. The CDR3 is 17 residues long.

This clonotype was detected ten times or more. The rearrangement links TRBV18 to TRBJ1-1; no definite D call. The germline V and J ends were trimmed by 3 bases and 1 base, with 9 bases remaining between them. The CDR3 consists of 14 residues. CDR1 is KGHSH and CDR2 is LQKENI in the germline V gene. For the CDR3, the DNA is TGTGCCAGCTCACCGTGGCCGGAGAACACTGAAGCTTTCTTT. It specifies CASSPWPENTEAFF.

This clonotype was seen many times. The J gene is TRBJ2-7, the V gene TRBV2, with D hard to call. The V end was cut by 2 bases, the J end by 9 bases, with 8 bases between. This CDR3 is 11 amino acids long. Germline V lookup: CDR1 SNHLY, CDR2 FYNNEI. CDR3 in DNA: TGTGCCAGCAGTGAATTTATAGGGCAGTACTTC. Residues: CASSEFIGQYF.

In DNA, the CDR3 is TGCGCCAGCAGCCAAACACCTGACAGGGACCAAGAGACCCAGTACTTC. Translating it yields CASSQTPDRDQETQYF. The gene calls are TRBV4-1 and TRBJ2-5, with 7 bases aligning to TRBD1. The CDR3 sequence is 16 residues long. Germline lookup yields CDR1 MGHRA and CDR2 YSYEKL. J was trimmed by 0 bases and V by 2 bases; bases with no gene match: 6.